The rows below give T cell receptor beta chains drawn from one sample of a study of blood T cells in healthy people across ages. TCRdb reprocessed the 5' RACE reads via MiXCR and lists one record per CDR3 protein. The sample records 1.5 million to 2 million distinct CDR3 sequences, about 50% being singletons. Sequenced sample: blood. The receptors derive from a middle-aged woman in good health. CDR3s include the opening cysteine and the closing phenylalanine or tryptophan. The order of the fields is J gene, D gene, clone size, V gene, CDR3 DNA, CDR3 protein. D genes are given only for firm matches. Size is omitted from some rows. Given values are once, few, many or a class for expanded clones.

J gene: TRBJ1-2; D gene: TRBD1; clone size: .; V gene: TRBV4-2; CDR3 DNA: TGTGCCAGCAGCCACGGACAGGGGGCCGGCTATGGCTACACCTTC; CDR3 protein: CASSHGQGAGYGYTF
J gene: TRBJ1-5; D gene: TRBD1; clone size: .; V gene: TRBV7-2; CDR3 DNA: TGTGCCAGCAGACAGGGGCGCGGGGGCAATCAGCCCCAGCATTTT; CDR3 protein: CASRQGRGGNQPQHF
J gene: TRBJ1-2; D gene: TRBD1; clone size: once; V gene: TRBV20-1; CDR3 DNA: TGCAGTGCCTCAATTATGGGACAGGGAACATATGGCTACACCTTC; CDR3 protein: CSASIMGQGTYGYTF
J gene: TRBJ2-5; D gene: .; clone size: few; V gene: TRBV7-9; CDR3 DNA: TGTGCCAGCAGCTCTTCCGGGACCCAAGAGACCCAGTACTTC; CDR3 protein: CASSSSGTQETQYF
J gene: TRBJ1-1; D gene: .; clone size: few; V gene: TRBV11-2; CDR3 DNA: TGTGCCAGCACCGATTTGGGGAACACTGAAGCTTTCTTT; CDR3 protein: CASTDLGNTEAFF
J gene: TRBJ2-1; D gene: .; clone size: .; V gene: TRBV6-2/TRBV6-3; CDR3 DNA: TGTGCCACCTATGGGGCCGGGAATGAGCAGTTCTTC; CDR3 protein: CATYGAGNEQFF
J gene: TRBJ2-1; D gene: TRBD1; clone size: .; V gene: TRBV27; CDR3 DNA: TGTGCCAGCAGTTCGCCGGGACAGGGGAACGATGAGCAGTTCTTC; CDR3 protein: CASSSPGQGNDEQFF
J gene: TRBJ1-5; D gene: .; clone size: .; V gene: TRBV20-1; CDR3 DNA: TGCAGTGCTAGTCCAGGGGAGGTGACTAGCAATCAGCCCCAGCATTTT; CDR3 protein: CSASPGEVTSNQPQHF
J gene: TRBJ2-7; D gene: .; clone size: .; V gene: TRBV20-1; CDR3 DNA: TGCAGTGCCCACCCGGGGTCGTACGAGCAGTACTTC; CDR3 protein: CSAHPGSYEQYF
J gene: TRBJ1-2; D gene: TRBD1; clone size: .; V gene: TRBV20-1; CDR3 DNA: TGCAGTTCTAAATTGGGACAGGCTTGGTATGGCTACACCTTC; CDR3 protein: CSSKLGQAWYGYTF
J gene: TRBJ2-3; D gene: TRBD1; clone size: .; V gene: TRBV20-1; CDR3 DNA: TGCAGTGCTAGCTCAGGGGGTGGTGCCACAGATACGCAGTATTTT; CDR3 protein: CSASSGGGATDTQYF
J gene: TRBJ2-3; D gene: .; clone size: .; V gene: TRBV2; CDR3 DNA: TGTGCCAGGACTGACAGTTCTAGCACAGATACGCAGTATTTT; CDR3 protein: CARTDSSSTDTQYF
J gene: TRBJ1-5; D gene: .; clone size: .; V gene: TRBV7-2; CDR3 DNA: TGTGCCAGCAGCTCAGATCTGCAGAACTATCAGCCCCGGCATTTT; CDR3 protein: CASSSDLQNYQPRHF
J gene: TRBJ2-3; D gene: TRBD2; clone size: .; V gene: TRBV20-1; CDR3 DNA: TGCAGTGCTGATAGCGGGGATAAGGCCACAGATACGCAGTATTTT; CDR3 protein: CSADSGDKATDTQYF
J gene: TRBJ2-5; D gene: TRBD2; clone size: few; V gene: TRBV7-9; CDR3 DNA: TGTGCCAGCAGCTTAAGGTCTGGGGGACTACAAGAGACCCAGTACTTC; CDR3 protein: CASSLRSGGLQETQYF
J gene: TRBJ2-7; D gene: .; clone size: many; V gene: TRBV28; CDR3 DNA: TGTGCCAGCAGCGAAGAAATCTACGAGCAGTACTTC; CDR3 protein: CASSEEIYEQYF
J gene: TRBJ2-5; D gene: .; clone size: .; V gene: TRBV7-2; CDR3 DNA: TGTGCCAGCAGCTTAGGACATAGGGGGGGGGCCCAAGAGACCCAGTACTTC; CDR3 protein: CASSLGHRGGAQETQYF
J gene: TRBJ1-5; D gene: .; clone size: .; V gene: TRBV20-1; CDR3 DNA: TGCAGTGCTAGAGATCTGGCAGGGGCTCGGCAGCCCCAGCATTTT; CDR3 protein: CSARDLAGARQPQHF
J gene: TRBJ2-3; D gene: TRBD2; clone size: .; V gene: TRBV3-1; CDR3 DNA: TGTGCCAGCAGCCAAGGTCTAGCGGGACACAGGAATACGCAGTATTTT; CDR3 protein: CASSQGLAGHRNTQYF
J gene: TRBJ1-2; D gene: TRBD1; clone size: .; V gene: TRBV18; CDR3 DNA: TGTGCCAGCTCACCACAGGGGACAGGGGATGGCTACACCTTC; CDR3 protein: CASSPQGTGDGYTF
J gene: TRBJ1-2; D gene: .; clone size: .; V gene: TRBV24-1; CDR3 DNA: TGTGCCACCAGTGACCCCCTGGATGGCTACACCTTC; CDR3 protein: CATSDPLDGYTF
J gene: TRBJ1-2; D gene: TRBD1; clone size: many; V gene: TRBV29-1; CDR3 DNA: TGCAGCGTGGGCGGGACAGGGGGCAACTATGGCTACACCTTC; CDR3 protein: CSVGGTGGNYGYTF
J gene: TRBJ2-7; D gene: .; clone size: few; V gene: TRBV11-2; CDR3 DNA: TGTGCCAGCAGCTTAGATCCCCCCCGGGAGCGCCCCTACGAGCAGTACTTC; CDR3 protein: CASSLDPPRERPYEQYF
J gene: TRBJ2-1; D gene: TRBD2; clone size: .; V gene: TRBV9; CDR3 DNA: TGTGCCAGCAGCGTAGTTGGGACTAGCGGGGCCGGCTCCTACAATGAGCAGTTCTTC; CDR3 protein: CASSVVGTSGAGSYNEQFF
J gene: TRBJ2-5; D gene: TRBD1; clone size: .; V gene: TRBV6-5; CDR3 DNA: TGTGCCAGCAGTTATTGGACAGGGGGCAATTCGGAGACCCAGTACTTC; CDR3 protein: CASSYWTGGNSETQYF
J gene: TRBJ1-1; D gene: .; clone size: .; V gene: TRBV6-2/TRBV6-3; CDR3 DNA: TGTGCCAGCAGCAACGCCATGGGAGCTTTCTTT; CDR3 protein: CASSNAMGAFF
J gene: TRBJ2-7; D gene: .; clone size: .; V gene: TRBV5-1; CDR3 DNA: TGCGCCAGCAGCAAAGGGATCGATATCTCCTACGAGCAGTACTTC; CDR3 protein: CASSKGIDISYEQYF
J gene: TRBJ2-7; D gene: TRBD1; clone size: .; V gene: TRBV10-3; CDR3 DNA: TGTGCCATCAGGAGGGACAGGGGCTCCCCCCCTATCTACGAGCAGTACTTC; CDR3 protein: CAIRRDRGSPPIYEQYF
J gene: TRBJ2-5; D gene: TRBD1; clone size: .; V gene: TRBV6-6; CDR3 DNA: TGTGCCAGCAGTAAAGGGACAGGGGGCGCAGGGACCCAGTACTTC; CDR3 protein: CASSKGTGGAGTQYF
J gene: TRBJ1-2; D gene: .; clone size: .; V gene: TRBV12-3/TRBV12-4; CDR3 DNA: TGTGCCAGCAGTTTTGGACAAGATCTCTATGGCTACACCTTC; CDR3 protein: CASSFGQDLYGYTF
J gene: TRBJ2-4; D gene: TRBD2; clone size: .; V gene: TRBV7-2; CDR3 DNA: TGTGCCAGCAGCTTATTACTAGCGGGGAGGGAGCAGTACTTC; CDR3 protein: CASSLLLAGREQYF
J gene: TRBJ1-5; D gene: .; clone size: .; V gene: TRBV6-6; CDR3 DNA: TGTGCCAGCCGGGGGGAAATCAATCAGCCCCAGCATTTT; CDR3 protein: CASRGEINQPQHF
J gene: TRBJ2-3; D gene: TRBD2; clone size: .; V gene: TRBV7-2; CDR3 DNA: TGTGCCAGCAGCTTAATTAGCGGGGGTCAGTCGGGAGATACGCAGTATTTT; CDR3 protein: CASSLISGGQSGDTQYF
J gene: TRBJ2-7; D gene: .; clone size: .; V gene: TRBV6-1; CDR3 DNA: TGTGCCAGCAGTGAACCAGGGGCGGACGAGCAGTACTTC; CDR3 protein: CASSEPGADEQYF
J gene: TRBJ2-3; D gene: TRBD2; clone size: .; V gene: TRBV7-2; CDR3 DNA: TGTGCCAGCAGCCTCCTTAGCCTTAGCGGGGGGGCCAGGGGAGATACGCAGTATTTT; CDR3 protein: CASSLLSLSGGARGDTQYF
J gene: TRBJ1-4; D gene: .; clone size: .; V gene: TRBV12-3/TRBV12-4; CDR3 DNA: TGTGCCAGCAAGGAGGGGACTTTAACTAATGAAAAACTGTTTTTT; CDR3 protein: CASKEGTLTNEKLFF
J gene: TRBJ1-4; D gene: .; clone size: once; V gene: TRBV5-6; CDR3 DNA: TGTGCCAGCAGCACCGGACGGGGCGGAGCAACTAATGAAAAACTGTTTTTT; CDR3 protein: CASSTGRGGATNEKLFF